A selection of T cell receptor beta chains follows, all from one sample in a study of blood T cell repertoires in COVID-19. The protocol was immunoSEQ multiplex PCR, while the TCRdb copy is restricted to in-frame clones and leaves out a portion. The sample has about 70,000 clones, more than 60% seen once; the top ten hold approximately 29%. The specimen was peripheral blood. The receptors come from a woman of 80 years or more with active or convalescent COVID-19. The CDR3 runs from the conserved cysteine through the conserved F or W. Each record gives: D gene, clone size, J gene, V gene, CDR3 DNA, CDR3 protein. A D gene is named only where the DNA matches it firmly. The size field is filled for only some rows; it gives once, few, many or a size class.

D gene: -
clone size: -
J gene: TRBJ1-4
V gene: TRBV2
CDR3 DNA: TGTGCCAGCACAGATAATGAAAAACTGTTTTTT
CDR3 protein: CASTDNEKLFF

D gene: -
clone size: -
J gene: TRBJ1-1
V gene: TRBV28
CDR3 DNA: TGTGCCAGCAGTTTAGAACAGCTTGGGACTGAAGCTTTCTTT
CDR3 protein: CASSLEQLGTEAFF

D gene: -
clone size: -
J gene: TRBJ2-2
V gene: TRBV3-1/TRBV3-2
CDR3 DNA: TGTGCCAGCAGCCCTCGAGTCGGGGTTTCCGGGGAGCTGTTTTTT
CDR3 protein: CASSPRVGVSGELFF

D gene: -
clone size: -
J gene: TRBJ1-5
V gene: TRBV6-2/TRBV6-3
CDR3 DNA: TGTGCCAGCAGTTACCCCCGGGACATGACCAATCAGCCCCAGCATTTT
CDR3 protein: CASSYPRDMTNQPQHF

D gene: TRBD1
clone size: -
J gene: TRBJ1-6
V gene: TRBV27
CDR3 DNA: TGTGCCAGCAGTCCCGGGACAGGGCATTCACCCCTCCACTTT
CDR3 protein: CASSPGTGHSPLHF

D gene: TRBD2
clone size: -
J gene: TRBJ2-1
V gene: TRBV19
CDR3 DNA: TGTGCCAGTAGTAAGGCTAGCGGTGCCTACAATGAGCAGTTCTTC
CDR3 protein: CASSKASGAYNEQFF

D gene: -
clone size: -
J gene: TRBJ2-1
V gene: TRBV5-4
CDR3 DNA: TGTGCCAGCAGCTTGGACAGCTCCTACAATGAGCAGTTCTTC
CDR3 protein: CASSLDSSYNEQFF

D gene: TRBD1
clone size: -
J gene: TRBJ1-4
V gene: TRBV6-5
CDR3 DNA: TGTGCCAGCAGCGACAGGGGCCAGTTCAATGAAAAACTGTTTTTT
CDR3 protein: CASSDRGQFNEKLFF

D gene: TRBD1
clone size: -
J gene: TRBJ1-2
V gene: TRBV9
CDR3 DNA: TGTGCCAGCAGCGTCTCGGACAGGGCCGCCAACTATGGCTACACCTTC
CDR3 protein: CASSVSDRAANYGYTF

D gene: TRBD1
clone size: few
J gene: TRBJ2-2
V gene: TRBV7-3
CDR3 DNA: TGTGCCAGCAGCGGACCCGGACAGGGGAACACCGGGGAGCTGTTTTTT
CDR3 protein: CASSGPGQGNTGELFF

D gene: -
clone size: -
J gene: TRBJ2-4
V gene: TRBV28
CDR3 DNA: TGTGCCAGCAGTCTAACGATCAGGGGTTTAAACATTCAGTACTTC
CDR3 protein: CASSLTIRGLNIQYF

D gene: TRBD1
clone size: -
J gene: TRBJ1-1
V gene: TRBV19
CDR3 DNA: TGTGCCAGTAGTAAACTGGACAGGGACACTGAAGCTTTCTTT
CDR3 protein: CASSKLDRDTEAFF

D gene: -
clone size: -
J gene: TRBJ1-3
V gene: TRBV27
CDR3 DNA: TGTGCCAGCAGTCCCCACAGCGACAGCTCTGGAAACACCATATATTTT
CDR3 protein: CASSPHSDSSGNTIYF

D gene: -
clone size: -
J gene: TRBJ1-1
V gene: TRBV5-1
CDR3 DNA: TGCGCCAGCCATTTACAGCTGAACACTGAAGCTTTCTTT
CDR3 protein: CASHLQLNTEAFF

D gene: -
clone size: -
J gene: TRBJ1-5
V gene: TRBV19
CDR3 DNA: TGTGCCAGTAGTGCCAGGGCGGGGCAGCCCCAGCATTTT
CDR3 protein: CASSARAGQPQHF

D gene: TRBD1
clone size: -
J gene: TRBJ2-5
V gene: TRBV18
CDR3 DNA: TGTGCCAGCTCACCACGGACAGGGGATGAGACCCAGTACTTC
CDR3 protein: CASSPRTGDETQYF

D gene: TRBD1
clone size: few
J gene: TRBJ1-5
V gene: TRBV19
CDR3 DNA: TGTGCCAGTAGTATCGGACAGGTAAATCAGCCCCAGCATTTT
CDR3 protein: CASSIGQVNQPQHF

D gene: -
clone size: -
J gene: TRBJ2-2
V gene: TRBV3-1/TRBV3-2
CDR3 DNA: TGTGCCAGCAGCCAGGACAGATTTCCGACCGGGGAGCTGTTTTTT
CDR3 protein: CASSQDRFPTGELFF

D gene: -
clone size: -
J gene: TRBJ2-1
V gene: TRBV12-3/TRBV12-4
CDR3 DNA: TGTGCCAGCAGAGATGACAGTGAGCAGTTCTTC
CDR3 protein: CASRDDSEQFF

D gene: TRBD2
clone size: -
J gene: TRBJ2-5
V gene: TRBV9
CDR3 DNA: TGTGCCAGCAGCGTAGGGGGTAGCGGGCCCCAAGAGACCCAGTACTTC
CDR3 protein: CASSVGGSGPQETQYF

D gene: TRBD1
clone size: -
J gene: TRBJ1-5
V gene: TRBV24-1
CDR3 DNA: TGTGCCACCAGTGATTGGGACAGGAATCAGCCCCAGCATTTT
CDR3 protein: CATSDWDRNQPQHF

D gene: -
clone size: -
J gene: TRBJ2-5
V gene: TRBV7-7
CDR3 DNA: TGTGCTAGCAGCTTCACTAGGCAAGAGACCCAGTACTTC
CDR3 protein: CASSFTRQETQYF

D gene: TRBD1
clone size: -
J gene: TRBJ1-2
V gene: TRBV7-6
CDR3 DNA: TGTGCCAGCAGCTCCAGACAGGGGGCGGTTGGCTACACCTTC
CDR3 protein: CASSSRQGAVGYTF

D gene: -
clone size: -
J gene: TRBJ2-7
V gene: TRBV5-1
CDR3 DNA: TGCGCCAGCAGCTTGGCCGAGGGCAGGGGGGCCTACGAGCAGTACTTC
CDR3 protein: CASSLAEGRGAYEQYF

D gene: -
clone size: -
J gene: TRBJ1-1
V gene: TRBV6-2/TRBV6-3
CDR3 DNA: TGTGCCAGCAGTCAGACAGAAACTTTGAACACTGAAGCTTTCTTT
CDR3 protein: CASSQTETLNTEAFF

D gene: -
clone size: few
J gene: TRBJ1-2
V gene: TRBV12-3/TRBV12-4
CDR3 DNA: TGTGCCAGCAGTCCCCCAGGCCCCTATGGCTACACCTTC
CDR3 protein: CASSPPGPYGYTF

D gene: -
clone size: -
J gene: TRBJ2-7
V gene: TRBV9
CDR3 DNA: TGTGCCAGCAGCGTACTGATTAGCTCCGAGCAGTACTTC
CDR3 protein: CASSVLISSEQYF

D gene: -
clone size: -
J gene: TRBJ2-7
V gene: TRBV10-1
CDR3 DNA: TGCGCCAGCCTCCCCCCGACAGGCACCTACGAGCAGTACTTC
CDR3 protein: CASLPPTGTYEQYF